A single sample is the source of the 16 T cell receptor beta chains below, sequenced in a study of blood T cell repertoires in COVID-19. Libraries were prepared by immunoSEQ multiplex PCR; TCRdb keeps only in-frame clonotypes and omits some of them. The profile shows roughly 80,000 clones, around four fifths of them singletons. Sequencing input: peripheral blood. The source of these receptors is a human donor in a cohort sampled during active COVID-19.

The chain couples TRBV19 to TRBJ2-3; D is perhaps TRBD2 (5 bases). From germline, CDR1 is LNHDA and CDR2 SQIVND (reference sequence). V was pared by 3 bases and J by 7 bases, with 20 bases between. The CDR3 is 16 residues long. The CDR3 bases are TGTGCCAGTAGTATCGCGGGCCGGAACACCATCTATACGCAGTATTTT. Protein: CASSIAGRNTIYTQYF.

This clone occurred once. This chain uses TRBV5-6 with TRBJ1-3; TRBD1 matches 9 bases. This CDR3 is 15 amino acids long. Losses at the gene ends were 4 bases for V and 3 bases for J; bases not matched to a gene: 5. Germline CDR1 reads SGHDT; CDR2 reads YYEEEE. The CDR3: CASSLGTGIGNTIYF. CDR3 nucleotide sequence: TGTGCCAGCAGCCTGGGGACAGGGATTGGAAACACCATATATTTT.

The chain has TRBV7-9 and TRBJ1-1; D unresolved. There are 14 residues in the CDR3. Germline CDR1 reads SEHNR; CDR2 reads FQNEAQ (reference sequence). Between the trimmed V and J ends, which lost 3 bases and 0 bases, there was a span of 8 bases. The DNA for the CDR3 is TGTGCCAGCAGCTTGCGACTATTGAACACTGAAGCTTTCTTT. Its protein product is CASSLRLLNTEAFF.

This rearrangement joins TRBV20-1 to TRBJ1-6; possible D gene TRBD1, 6 bases. The CDR3 runs 14 residues. Germline V gene lookup returns CDR1 DFQATT and CDR2 SNEGSKA (reference sequence). V shed 3 bases and J shed 6 bases, with 12 bases lying between them. As DNA, the CDR3 is TGCAGTGCTAGTGGACAACAGGGTAATTCACCCCTCCACTTT. Translated, it gives CSASGQQGNSPLHF.

The chain has TRBV30 and TRBJ1-5; TRBD1 agrees at 7 bases. This CDR3 region has 17 residues. Trimming at V came to 4 bases and at J to 5 bases, leaving 17 bases not matched to a gene. Germline values: CDR1 GTSNPN, CDR2 SVGIG (reference sequence). The CDR3 DNA reads as TGTGCCTGGACCCCTCGGGACCTCGGGACAGTATATCAGCCCCAGCATTTT. Translated, it gives CAWTPRDLGTVYQPQHF.

The chain joins TRBV6-5 to TRBJ1-1; D is perhaps TRBD1 (5 bases). The V and J ends lost 6 bases and 4 bases respectively, with 15 bases between them. Germline V CDR1 and CDR2: MNHEY, SVGAGI. CDR3 size: 14 residues. The CDR3 loop is CASRTNDRLTEAFF. DNA for the CDR3: TGTGCCAGCAGAACAAACGACAGACTCACTGAAGCTTTCTTT.

The rearrangement links TRBV19 to TRBJ1-5; maybe TRBD1 (5 bases). CDR1 LNHDA and CDR2 SQIVND come from the germline V gene (reference sequence). This CDR3 has 16 amino acids. With 4 bases removed from V and 1 base from J, the gap between germline ends came to 14 bases. The CDR3 DNA is TGTGCCAGTAGTACCACACAGGTGCAGAGCAATCAGCCCCAGCATTTT. It yields the protein CASSTTQVQSNQPQHF.

The V call is TRBV5-1, the J call TRBJ1-1; 7 positions match TRBD1. The CDR3 loop spans 14 amino acids. V was clipped by 3 bases and J by 6 bases; unmatched bases: 8. The V gene's germline CDR1 is SGHRS and CDR2 YFSETQ. This CDR3 reads CASSSDRVGAEAFF. The CDR3 coding sequence is TGCGCCAGCAGCTCTGACAGGGTAGGGGCTGAAGCTTTCTTT.

The J gene is TRBJ1-6, the V gene TRBV2, with TRBD1 matching over 8 bases. The V segment lost 5 bases and the J segment 11 bases; nucleotides outside the gene matches: 8. The CDR3 contains 14 residues. CDR1 and CDR2 (germline): SNHLY, FYNNEI. CDR3 bases: TGTGCCAGCAGTCAAGGGCCAGGGGGCCCACCCCTCCACTTT. This translates into CASSQGPGGPPLHF.

The chain combines TRBV25-1 with TRBJ2-5; 11 bases line up with TRBD2. V trimming: 3 bases; J trimming: 2 bases; junction bases outside the gene matches: 5. The CDR3 sequence is 16 residues long. Germline CDR1 and CDR2: MGHDK and SYGVNS. CDR3 sequence (DNA): TGTGCCAGCAGTGAGGATAGACTAGCGGGACAAGAGACCCAGTACTTC. This sequence encodes CASSEDRLAGQETQYF.

The V call is TRBV10-3, the J call TRBJ2-7; 8 bases fit TRBD2. Per the germline V gene, CDR1 is ENHRY and CDR2 is SYGVKD. After removal of 2 bases from V and 0 bases from J, the junction contained 3 bases not matched to a gene. This CDR3 comprises 15 residues. The CDR3 spells CAISERGGYSYEQYF. The CDR3 DNA follows: TGTGCCATCAGTGAGCGGGGGGGTTACTCCTACGAGCAGTACTTC.

The CDR3 DNA reads as TGTGCCAGCTCACCACCATCCGGGAGTAGGAAGCAGTACTTC. Its translation is CASSPPSGSRKQYF. The chain combines TRBV18 with TRBJ2-7; D may be TRBD2 (6 bases). The CDR3 consists of 14 residues. The germline V gene encodes CDR1 KGHSH and CDR2 LQKENI. Trimming took 0 bases from V and 8 from J, leaving 14 bases between them.

V usage is TRBV7-2 and J usage is TRBJ2-7; TRBD1 is a possible D gene (6 bases). Germline CDR1 is SGHTA and CDR2 is FQGNSA. The CDR3 runs to 13 residues. Trimming pared 5 bases from V and 6 bases from J, leaving 14 bases between. This CDR3 is CASSPRKGGEQYF. Written as DNA, the CDR3 is TGTGCCAGCAGCCCTAGAAAAGGGGGCGAGCAGTACTTC.

This chain links TRBV7-2 with TRBJ2-7; 8 bases line up with TRBD1. The junction had 4 bases not matched to a gene; V was cut back by 5 bases and J by 4 bases. Germline assignment: CDR1 SGHTA and CDR2 FQGNSA. This CDR3 region has 13 residues. The CDR3 nucleotides read TGTGCCAGCAGCACCGGACAGGGTTACGAGCAGTACTTC. This sequence encodes CASSTGQGYEQYF. The full variable domain, its missing parts supplied by reference TRBV7-2 and TRBJ2-7, is GAGVSQSPSNKVTEKGKDVELRCDPISGHTALYWYRQSLGQGLEFLIYFQGNSAPDKSGLPSDRFSAERTGGSVSTLTIQRTQQEDSAVYLCASSTGQGYEQYFGPGTRLTVT.

The rearrangement links TRBV5-1 to TRBJ2-2; D perhaps matches TRBD1 (5 bases). Trimming stripped 0 bases from V and 2 bases from J, with 11 bases between. CDR1 SGHRS and CDR2 YFSETQ come from the germline V gene. CDR3 length: 16 residues. The DNA of the CDR3 is TGCGCCAGCAGCTTGGTATGGGGCGAAAACACCGGGGAGCTGTTTTTT. Its protein is CASSLVWGENTGELFF.

This clone has a handful of counts. The J gene is TRBJ1-6, the V gene TRBV15; no firm D call. The CDR3 sequence is 13 residues long. Germline assignment: CDR1 LNHNV and CDR2 YYDKDF (reference sequence). V lost 3 bases to trimming and J lost 8 bases, with 8 bases between them. The CDR3 loop is CATSSAPYSPLHF. CDR3 in DNA: TGTGCCACCAGCAGTGCGCCTTATTCACCCCTCCACTTT.